Each of the 24 T cell receptor beta chains below was sequenced from the same sample in a study of cytomegalovirus exposure and HLA in healthy donors. Primers: 60 Vbeta forward and 13 Jbeta reverse. Generated by immunoSEQ multiplex PCR, the TCRdb table keeps only in-frame clones and is missing some. Here the sample spans 150,000 to 250,000 clones, 79% being singletons. Sequences were obtained from PBMCs. All receptors derive from a woman aged 25 to 45 in good health and CMV-seropositive.

Turning to this clone: A read error may produce the germline difference seen at one junction end. The chain has TRBV6-1 and TRBJ2-5, with TRBD2 matching over 9 bases. CDR1 is MNHNS and CDR2 is SASEGT in the germline V gene. This CDR3 spans 16 amino acids. CDR3 bases: TGTGCCAGCAGTCAAGCCAGCGGGAGGATAGGCGAGACCCAGTACTTC. Its translation: CASSQASGRIGETQYF.

J is TRBJ1-3 and V is TRBV5-5, with a weak D call TRBD1 (6 bases). There are 14 residues in the CDR3. Germline assignment: CDR1 SGHKS and CDR2 YYEKEE (reference sequence). V dropped 5 bases and J dropped 4 bases, with 13 bases sitting between them. The CDR3: CASSGGSFGNTIYF. The CDR3 DNA sequence: TGTGCCAGCAGTGGGGGCAGTTTCGGAAACACCATATATTTT.

In this sample, this clone turned up a few times. The chain employs TRBV19 and TRBJ1-5; TRBD1 is a possible D gene (5 bases). The CDR3 has 14 residues. The V gene's germline CDR1 is LNHDA and CDR2 SQIVND (reference sequence). V gave up 4 bases and J gave up 3 bases, with 10 bases separating them. The CDR3 DNA reads as TGTGCCAGTAGTAGCAGGGAAATCAATCAGCCCCAGCATTTT. As protein: CASSSREINQPQHF.

V usage is TRBV2 and J usage is TRBJ2-2, with 8 positions matching TRBD2. V lost 5 bases, J lost 6 bases, and 11 bases stayed unmatched. Germline CDR1 and CDR2: SNHLY and FYNNEI. CDR3 size: 16 residues. CDR3 DNA sequence: TGTGCCAGCAGTAGTCCGGGACTAGTATCTGCCGGGGAGCTGTTTTTT. Amino acid sequence: CASSSPGLVSAGELFF.

The V gene is TRBV11-3, the J gene TRBJ2-7, with 7 bases fitting TRBD1. The CDR3 extends over 13 amino acids. J lost 6 bases, V lost 6 bases, and 8 bases had no gene match. Germline-derived CDR1 and CDR2 are SGHNT and YENEEA. DNA for the CDR3: TGTGCCAGCAGTAATGGACAGGTCGGCGAGCAGTACTTC. It translates to CASSNGQVGEQYF.

This chain uses TRBV6-5 with TRBJ1-2; perhaps TRBD1 as D (6 bases). This CDR3 has 15 residues. V was clipped by 6 bases and J by 2 bases, with 16 bases between them. The germline gives CDR1 MNHEY, CDR2 SVGAGI. As DNA, the CDR3 is TGTGCCAGCAGCCCCGGATATCAGGGGAACTATGGCTACACCTTC. Translated, it gives CASSPGYQGNYGYTF.

The chain uses TRBV7-9 and TRBJ2-3, with TRBD2 matching 16 bases. The V gene end was trimmed by 5 bases and the J gene end by 1 base; junction bases not matched to a gene: 3. Per germline, CDR1 SEHNR and CDR2 FQNEAQ (reference sequence). The CDR3 totals 17 residues. The CDR3 protein is CASSPGTSGRGTDTQYF. The CDR3 DNA follows: TGTGCCAGCAGCCCTGGGACTAGCGGGAGGGGCACAGATACGCAGTATTTT. Supplemented by reference TRBV7-9 and TRBJ2-3, the full variable domain reads DTGVSQNPRHKITKRGQNVTFRCDPISEHNRLYWYRQTLGQGPEFLTYFQNEAQLEKSRLLSDRFSAERPKGSFSTLEIQRTEQGDSAMYLCASSPGTSGRGTDTQYFGPGTRLTVL.

The chain uses TRBV7-6 and TRBJ2-5; no definite D call. Trimming left V 2 bases short and J 5 bases short, with 9 bases between. Looked up from germline, CDR1 is SGHVS and CDR2 is FNYEAQ. The CDR3 covers 13 residues. The chain's CDR3 is CASSLSRSETQYF. The DNA of the CDR3 is TGTGCCAGCAGCTTATCGAGGTCCGAGACCCAGTACTTC. Full variable domain (rest looked up from reference TRBV7-6 and TRBJ2-5): GAGVSQSPRYKVTKRGQDVALRCDPISGHVSLYWYRQALGQGPEFLTYFNYEAQQDKSGLPNDRFSAERPEGSISTLTIQRTEQRDSAMYRCASSLSRSETQYFGPGTRLLVL.

The chain uses TRBV4-2 and TRBJ1-5, with unresolved D. Germline V gene sequence: CDR1 LGHNA, CDR2 YNFKEQ. The V end was cut by 0 bases, the J end by 0 bases, with 9 bases between. This CDR3 contains 16 residues. Written as DNA, the CDR3 is TGTGCCAGCAGCCAAGATCTAGGTTTTAGCAATCAGCCCCAGCATTTT. Protein product: CASSQDLGFSNQPQHF.

This clone has just one count. The chain combines TRBV27 with TRBJ2-2; TRBD2 matches at 10 bases. CDR1 and CDR2 from the germline V gene are MNHEY and SMNVEV (reference sequence). Trimming at V came to 8 bases and at J to 6 bases, leaving 6 bases not matched to a gene. This CDR3 has 14 amino acids. In nucleotides, the CDR3 is TGTGCCAGCGCTAGCGGGAGTCCCCCCGGGGAGCTGTTTTTT. It encodes CASASGSPPGELFF.

The chain recombines TRBV27 with TRBJ2-2; TRBD1 aligns across 7 bases. The J segment lost 6 bases and the V segment lost 4 bases, leaving 8 bases of the junction unmatched. This CDR3 region has 15 residues. Germline lookup yields CDR1 MNHEY and CDR2 SMNVEV (reference sequence). The CDR3 DNA sequence: TGTGCCAGCAGTTACAGGGGCGCGGTCCCCGGGGAGCTGTTTTTT. This sequence encodes CASSYRGAVPGELFF.

The chain has TRBV19 and TRBJ1-2, with TRBD1 matching over 7 bases. Trimming at V came to 4 bases and at J to 0 bases, leaving 5 bases not matched to a gene. Germline CDR1 reads LNHDA; CDR2 reads SQIVND (reference sequence). This CDR3 spans 15 amino acids. The CDR3 DNA is TGTGCCAGTAGTACGGACAGGTATCCTAACTATGGCTACACCTTC. Translation gives CASSTDRYPNYGYTF.

V gene TRBV5-4 combines with J gene TRBJ2-3; 8 bases align to TRBD1. Germline CDR1 SGHNT, CDR2 YYREEE (reference sequence). The CDR3 extends over 17 amino acids. Unmatched junction bases numbered 11, after V lost 0 bases and J lost 5 bases. The CDR3 reads CASSLEVQGAGVDTQYF. DNA of the CDR3: TGTGCCAGCAGCTTGGAGGTCCAGGGGGCTGGGGTAGATACGCAGTATTTT.

The rearrangement uses TRBV7-9 and TRBJ2-1; D unclear. Trimming pared 1 base from V and 9 bases from J, leaving 16 bases between. CDR3 length: 15 residues. The germline gives CDR1 SEHNR, CDR2 FQNEAQ (reference sequence). This chain's CDR3 is CASSLDRVAYVEQFF. The CDR3 DNA is TGTGCCAGCAGCTTAGACCGGGTGGCATACGTTGAGCAGTTCTTC.

The genes are TRBV27 and TRBJ1-2, with 11 bases fitting TRBD1. CDR1 and CDR2 from the germline V gene are MNHEY and SMNVEV (reference sequence). The CDR3 loop spans 14 amino acids. With V trimmed by 6 bases and J by 8 bases, 8 bases remained unmatched. The CDR3 sequence is CASSRDRGWDGYTF. The CDR3 DNA reads TGTGCCAGCAGCCGGGACAGGGGGTGGGACGGCTACACCTTC.

The chain carries TRBV9 and TRBJ1-5; 8 nucleotides match TRBD1. CDR1 is SGDLS, CDR2 YYNGEE, per germline. The CDR3 loop spans 14 amino acids. Trimming cost V 3 bases and J 7 bases; bases outside gene matches: 6. This CDR3 reads CASSAGQGRQPQHF. CDR3 nucleotides: TGTGCCAGCAGCGCCGGACAGGGTAGGCAGCCCCAGCATTTT. The variable domain in full, with the rest retrieved from reference TRBV9 and TRBJ1-5, is DSGVTQTPKHLITATGQRVTLRCSPRSGDLSVYWYQQSLDQGLQFLIQYYNGEERAKGNILERFSAQQFPDLHSELNLSSLELGDSALYFCASSAGQGRQPQHFGDGTRLSIL.

This chain uses TRBV23-1 with TRBJ1-2, with TRBD1 as a possible D gene (6 bases). TRBV23-1 is an ORF for which the function is uncertain. With 9 bases removed from V and 7 bases from J, the gap between germline ends came to 18 bases. The CDR3 loop spans 13 amino acids. The CDR3 nucleotides read TGCGCCAGGCGAGGACAGACGCATGGTGGCTACACCTTC. Its protein product is CARRGQTHGGYTF.

The chain carries TRBV5-6 and TRBJ1-2; TRBD1 agrees at 7 bases. The V gene's germline CDR1 is SGHDT and CDR2 YYEEEE. V shed 0 bases, J shed 6 bases, and the junction held 11 bases outside the gene matches. CDR3 size: 16 residues. The CDR3 loop is CASSLGFRGRGNGYTF. The DNA of the CDR3 is TGTGCCAGCAGCTTGGGGTTCAGGGGGAGAGGGAATGGCTACACCTTC.

This rearrangement joins TRBV4-1 to TRBJ2-1; 10 nucleotides line up with TRBD1. Trimming removed 4 bases from V and 2 bases from J; junction bases left unmatched: 2. In germline, CDR1 is MGHRA, CDR2 YSYEKL. The CDR3 totals 15 residues. The CDR3 DNA follows: TGCGCCAGCAGCCCCGACAGGGGGCCCTACAATGAGCAGTTCTTC. Its protein product is CASSPDRGPYNEQFF.

The chain links TRBV4-2 to TRBJ1-1, with D possibly TRBD1 on 5 matching bases. Germline V gene data show CDR1 as LGHNA and CDR2 as YNFKEQ. Trimming took off 1 base at V and 6 bases at J, with 15 bases between the two ends. The CDR3 has 15 residues. CDR3 DNA: TGTGCCAGCAGCCAAGGTTCCAGGGTATGGGCTGAAGCTTTCTTT. Encoded protein: CASSQGSRVWAEAFF.

The rearrangement links TRBV10-3 to TRBJ2-7; TRBD1 aligns across 11 bases. Germline V gene sequence: CDR1 ENHRY, CDR2 SYGVKD. The CDR3 length is 14 residues. The J segment lost 3 bases and the V segment lost 4 bases, leaving 2 bases of the junction unmatched. CDR3 sequence: CAISGTGGNYEQYF. DNA for the CDR3: TGTGCCATCAGTGGGACAGGGGGCAACTACGAGCAGTACTTC.

The chain joins TRBV6-5 to TRBJ1-3; 7 nucleotides align to TRBD1. The CDR3 is made up of 15 amino acids. V lost 6 bases, J lost 3 bases, and 8 bases stayed unmatched. Germline V gene lookup returns CDR1 MNHEY and CDR2 SVGAGI. The DNA for the CDR3 is TGTGCCAGCAGCCCCGGACAGGTTGGTGGAAACACCATATATTTT. This gives the protein CASSPGQVGGNTIYF.

This clone was picked up one time. This rearrangement joins TRBV6-5 to TRBJ2-2, with D perhaps matching TRBD1 (5 bases). The V and J ends lost 6 bases and 3 bases respectively, with 11 bases between them. CDR3 size: 14 residues. Germline V CDR1 and CDR2: MNHEY, SVGAGI. This CDR3 is CASSKGPYTGELFF. The DNA for the CDR3 is TGTGCCAGCAGCAAGGGGCCGTACACCGGGGAGCTGTTTTTT.

The gene calls are TRBV18 and TRBJ2-7, with 7 nucleotides matching TRBD2. The junction had 17 bases not matched to a gene; V was cut back by 2 bases and J by 4 bases. Germline loops: CDR1 KGHSH, CDR2 LQKENI. CDR3 length: 18 amino acids. The CDR3 spells CASSPDGTTELGIYEQYF. CDR3 sequence (DNA): TGTGCCAGCTCACCAGACGGGACTACGGAGCTCGGCATTTACGAGCAGTACTTC.